This paragraph covers one TCR beta chain sequence. CDR3 length: 13 amino acids. Trimming removed 0 bases from V and 3 bases from J, with 6 bases in between. CDR1 and CDR2 (germline): SGDLS, YYNGEE. In the authors' methods: Cell counts per sample came from amplifying reference gene primers. Repertoires were generated with immunoSEQ multiplex PCR, while TCRdb's copy carries only in-frame clones and drops some. For V, J and clone size, that table is used; D and trimming come from the DNA. The profile shows around 150,000 clones, 70% to 85% of them singletons. The sample belongs to a study of blood T cell repertoires in COVID-19.

The TCR comes from a woman aged 80 or over with acute or convalescent COVID-19. Specimen: peripheral blood. The V and J genes are TRBV9 and TRBJ1-1, with D perhaps TRBD1 (5 bases). CDR3 DNA sequence: TGTGCCAGCAGCGTAGGGGGGGACACTGAAGCTTTCTTT. Translated, it gives CASSVGGDTEAFF.